These 3 T cell receptor beta chains were all obtained from the same sample, sequenced in a study of shared clonotypes between healthy human individuals. Measured with immunoSEQ multiplex PCR; TCRdb has only the in-frame clones, and not every one. The sample has 2.3 million or so clones, 85% to 95% seen once. The sequenced material came from naive CD4+ T cells from PBMCs. Subset given: CD45RA+ positively selected. The receptors stem from a man younger than 35 in good health. Some clones in this sample may be carry-over from other donors' samples.

This chain joins TRBV6-1 and TRBJ2-1; 7 nucleotides agree with TRBD1. This CDR3 has 16 amino acids. V shed 4 bases and J 3 bases; nucleotides not matched to a gene: 9. Germline CDR1 and CDR2: MNHNS and SASEGT. As DNA, the CDR3 is TGTGCCAGCAGTGTTGACAGGGTATTCTACTACAATGAGCAGTTCTTC. Its translation: CASSVDRVFYYNEQFF.

The V call is TRBV5-1, the J call TRBJ2-3; D remains ambiguous. Germline lookup yields CDR1 SGHRS and CDR2 YFSETQ. V was shortened by 5 bases and J by 0 bases, with 13 bases between the two germline ends. The CDR3 is 15 amino acids. CDR3 loop: CASSSQTLSTDTQYF. The CDR3 DNA follows: TGCGCCAGCAGTTCCCAGACTCTTAGCACAGATACGCAGTATTTT.

The genes are TRBV2 and TRBJ1-1; D is possibly TRBD1 (5 bases). Germline CDR1 and CDR2: SNHLY and FYNNEI. Trimming took 11 bases from V and 0 from J, leaving 10 bases between them. This CDR3 region has 12 residues. CDR3 residues: CAFGTVNTEAFF. The CDR3 DNA follows: TGTGCCTTCGGGACCGTGAACACTGAAGCTTTCTTT.